The sequence of this T cell receptor (beta chain) was determined in a study of beta chain features in type 1 diabetes. For the study at large: No age, gender or cell yield differences were seen between patients and healthy donors.

Findings of the study overall: PCR might favor shorter templates, but any such skew would affect patients and controls equally. Patients' naive, central memory and Treg TCRB repertoires seemed closer to one another than those of healthy donors.

The whole isolated RNA underwent reverse transcription, so sequencing captured expressed TCRB transcripts. Data came from immunoSEQ multiplex PCR; TCRdb stores just in-frame clones and leaves some out. The sample contains 150,000 to 160,000 clones, approximately 10% of which appear only once. This CDR3 is built from 14 residues. V dropped 7 bases and J dropped 4; count of bases not matched to a gene: 8. Germline CDR1 and CDR2: SNHLY and FYNNEI. CD45RO/CCR7/CD25/CD127/CD95/CD27 separated CD4+ naive, central memory, regulatory and stem cell-like memory cells by sorting. In its sample, this clone was seen a few times. Antigen unknown.

The source is a man aged 18 to 29 in good health. Material for sequencing was central memory CD4+ T cells from blood. This chain uses TRBV2 with TRBJ1-2; the match to TRBD1 covers 8 bases. The CDR3 region is CASTRGTGGYGYTF. CDR3 DNA: TGTGCCAGCACCCGAGGTACAGGGGGCTATGGCTACACCTTC.